Listed here is a single TCR beta chain. Its antigen is unknown. This specimen belongs to a study of shared clonotypes between healthy human individuals. Whole-study findings and limits: The low donor count limited represented genetic and exposure-history diversity. With a handful of donors compared, around 5% of naive CD4 clonotypes were shared.

Repertoires were generated with immunoSEQ multiplex PCR, while TCRdb's copy carries only in-frame clones and drops some. This table holds about 1.5 million clones, 95% to 99% found once. Germline V gene sequence: CDR1 SNHLY, CDR2 FYNNEI. The ends were cut back, 2 bases at V and 1 base at J, with 11 bases in the middle. The CDR3 runs 16 residues. This chain connects TRBV2 to TRBJ2-2; TRBD1 might be the D (6 bases). This receptor was taken from a man younger than 40 in good health. The specimen sequenced was naive CD4+ T cells sorted from blood. Sample subset: CD45RA+ positively selected. The CDR3: CASSEQGLENTGELFF. The CDR3 DNA is TGTGCCAGCAGTGAACAGGGGCTGGAGAACACCGGGGAGCTGTTTTTT. The full variable domain, its missing parts supplied by reference TRBV2 and TRBJ2-2, is EPEVTQTPSHQVTQMGQEVILRCVPISNHLYFYWYRQILGQKVEFLVSFYNNEISEKSEIFDDQFSVERPDGSNFTLKIRSTKLEDSAMYFCASSEQGLENTGELFFGEGSRLTVL.